This T cell receptor beta chain was retrieved from a study of T-cell reconstitution after alpha-beta-depleted transplantation in children. This clonotype came up many times. Unique molecular identifiers featured in how the TCRbeta library was prepared. In TCRdb, the PCR reads were re-called with MiXCR into one record per CDR3 protein. The repertoire has about 200,000 distinct CDR3 sequences, approximately 8.4% of them found once; the top ten carry approximately 40%. Looked up from germline, CDR1 is MDHEN and CDR2 is SYDVKM. CDR3 length equals 15 residues. Between the trimmed V and J ends, which lost 6 bases and 7 bases, there was a span of 16 bases.

The TCR sequence derives from a male patient between 2 and 10 years old who had a stem cell transplant for acute myeloid leukemia, so the T cells may come from the graft donor. Sequences were derived from PBMCs, mostly from graft donor cells, sampled 360 days after TCRalphabeta/CD19-depleted stem cell transplant. The chain has TRBV28 and TRBJ1-6, with D possibly being TRBD1 (5 bases). Here the CDR3 DNA reads TGTGCCAGCAGCCTAGGTGACAGAGCCAATTCACCCCTCCACTTT. Translated: CASSLGDRANSPLHF.